One and the same sample provided the 13 T cell receptor beta chains below, sequenced in a study of regulatory T cells in long-lasting Graves disease. CDR3-region Arm-PCR and iRepertoire HTBI primers produced the TCR beta libraries. Each CDR3 protein is one row after TCRdb ran MiXCR on the multiplex PCR reads. The sample includes around 460,000 distinct CDR3 sequences, approximately 15% of them seen just once. Specified time point: newly diagnosed GD, antithyroid drugs for less than 3 months. PBMCs were the source of the RNA used for TCR sequencing. The sample was also linked to a second study, of T cells in Graves' hyperthyroidism and ophthalmopathy.

The sample was peripheral blood mononuclear cells (PBMCs), taken at new diagnosis, from a patient treated with antithyroid drugs. The receptors derive from a woman aged 45-65 years with Graves disease.

This clonotype was seen at least ten times. The V gene is TRBV6-2 or TRBV6-3, the J gene TRBJ1-1; 10 nucleotides line up with TRBD1. CDR3 length equals 16 residues. V trimming: 0 bases; J trimming: 5 bases; junction bases outside the gene matches: 6. Germline-derived CDR1 and CDR2 are MNHEY and SVGEGT. The CDR3 loop reads CASSYSTGQGSTEAFF. The CDR3, as DNA: TGTGCCAGCAGTTACTCGACGGGACAGGGGTCGACTGAAGCTTTCTTT.

This clonotype was counted many times. The rearrangement uses TRBV3-1 and TRBJ1-1; D is undetermined. Trimming stripped 6 bases from V and 1 base from J, with 12 bases between. The CDR3 sequence is 14 residues long. Germline-derived CDR1 and CDR2 are LGHDT and YNNKEL (reference sequence). The CDR3 region is CASRPDTANTEAFF. CDR3 DNA sequence: TGTGCCAGCAGGCCAGATACAGCGAACACTGAAGCTTTCTTT.

This clonotype was recorded a few times. The chain joins TRBV30 to TRBJ2-7; D is undetermined. The germline CDR1 and CDR2 sequences are GTSNPN and SVGIG (reference sequence). There are 12 residues in the CDR3. V dropped 2 bases and J dropped 4 bases, with 9 bases sitting between them. The CDR3 nucleotides are TGTGCCTGGAGTTCCCCCAGGTACGAGCAGTACTTC. It specifies CAWSSPRYEQYF.

Notes on this clonotype: Just one base apart from a much larger clone, this may be a read error. CDR3 bases: TGTGCCAGCGGCCTACTAGCGGGGAGGAGTGAGCAGTTCTTC. Amino acids: CASGLLAGRSEQFF. The chain joins TRBV5-4 to TRBJ2-1; TRBD2 aligns across 10 bases. This CDR3 is built from 14 residues. After removal of 7 bases from V and 9 bases from J, the junction contained 10 bases not matched to a gene. Germline V gene sequence: CDR1 SGHNT, CDR2 YYREEE (reference sequence).

With regard to this clonotype: One base away lies a much larger clone, so this may be a sequencing read error. The CDR3 loop is CSARERREGHNGQFF. CDR3 in DNA: TGCAGTGCTAGAGAACGGCGGGAGGGCCACAATGGGCAGTTCTTC. This chain links TRBV20-1 with TRBJ2-1, with 9 positions matching TRBD2. This CDR3 is 15 amino acids long. Germline-derived CDR1 and CDR2 are DFQATT and SNEGSKA (reference sequence).

This clonotype was seen ten or more times. The chain couples TRBV2 to TRBJ2-1; D is unresolved. Germline V CDR1 and CDR2: SNHLY, FYNNEI. V lost 3 bases and J 6 bases, leaving 15 bases between the germline ends. The CDR3 loop spans 15 amino acids. The DNA of the CDR3 is TGTGCCAGCAGTGATGTGGGCTTCTCTACCAATGAGCAGTTCTTC. This sequence encodes CASSDVGFSTNEQFF.

On this clonotype itself: This may come from a read error, since a much larger clone is one base off. This sequence joins TRBV11-2 and TRBJ2-1; D is possibly TRBD1 (6 bases). V was pared by 4 bases and J by 9 bases, with 13 bases between. The CDR3 length is 13 residues. Per germline, CDR1 SGHAT and CDR2 FQNNGV. The CDR3 spells CASSSRGISEQFF. In DNA form, the CDR3 reads TGTGCCAGCAGCTCCAGGGGTATCAGTGAGCAGTTCTTC.

The chain is built from TRBV6-2 or TRBV6-3 and TRBJ1-4; tentative D call: TRBD1 (5 bases). The CDR3 is 14 residues long. Germline CDR1 is MNHEY and CDR2 is SVGEGT. V lost 2 bases to trimming and J lost 7 bases, with 11 bases between them. The CDR3 bases are TGTGCCAGCAGTTACGAGGGGAGGGGTGAAAAACTGTTTTTT. Translating it yields CASSYEGRGEKLFF.

This clonotype has a count of ten or more. J is TRBJ2-1 and V is TRBV24-1; D could derive from TRBD1 or TRBD2 (5 bases each). The CDR3 consists of 14 residues. CDR1 and CDR2 (germline): KGHDR, SFDVKD. V lost 9 bases, J lost 4 bases, and 15 bases lay in between. The DNA for the CDR3 is TGTGCCACCGCCTCGGGACCGCTTTACAATGAGCAGTTCTTC. It encodes CATASGPLYNEQFF.

V gene TRBV4-1 combines with J gene TRBJ2-7; 7 bases align to TRBD1. V was pared by 3 bases and J by 5 bases, with 16 bases of the junction left unmatched. The germline V gene has CDR1 MGHRA and CDR2 YSYEKL. The CDR3 totals 17 residues. CDR3 DNA: TGCGCCAGCAGCCACCCCACCAGAACAGGGGCTCCCCACGAGCAGTACTTC. It is translated as CASSHPTRTGAPHEQYF.

This clonotype was observed at least ten times. Written as DNA, the CDR3 is TGTGCCAGCAGCCATACCCGACAGGGGAAGGCTAATGAAAAACTGTTTTTT. Residues: CASSHTRQGKANEKLFF. This rearrangement joins TRBV28 to TRBJ1-4; TRBD1 agrees at 8 bases. Unmatched junction bases numbered 12, after V lost 6 bases and J lost 3 bases. Looked up from germline, CDR1 is MDHEN and CDR2 is SYDVKM. The CDR3 consists of 17 residues.

This clonotype was detected many times. The chain combines TRBV6-2 or TRBV6-3 with TRBJ2-2; 14 nucleotides match TRBD2. J was trimmed by 6 bases and V by 2 bases; bases with no gene match: 5. The CDR3 sequence is 17 residues long. Germline V CDR1 and CDR2: MNHEY, SVGEGT. Written as DNA, the CDR3 is TGTGCCAGCAGTTACCAACCGGGACTAGCGGGAGCCGGGGAGCTGTTTTTT. It yields the protein CASSYQPGLAGAGELFF.

There are many counts of this clonotype. This chain links TRBV12-3 or TRBV12-4 with TRBJ2-2; TRBD1 might be the D (6 bases). V was cut by 5 bases and J by 2 bases, with 12 bases left in between. This CDR3 comprises 15 residues. CDR3 residues: CASSPQDRNTGELFF. The CDR3 nucleotides are TGTGCCAGCAGTCCCCAGGACAGAAACACCGGGGAGCTGTTTTTT.